This T cell receptor (beta chain) derives from a study of OX40 agonist ivuxolimab in advanced cancers. On this clone: As yet, its antigen is unknown.

J lost 2 bases, V lost 4 bases, and 9 bases had no gene match. This CDR3 region has 15 residues. Germline CDR1 is SGHNT and CDR2 is YYREEE (reference sequence). The data were produced by immunoSEQ multiplex PCR, yet TCRdb's version contains in-frame clones alone and is incomplete. The table shows some 70,000 clones, with approximately 80% occurring only once. Overall study findings and caveats: Within 6 weeks, CD4+ and CD8+ blood T cells expanded clonally at 0.1 to 3.0 mg/kg.

J is TRBJ2-7 and V is TRBV5-4, with TRBD1 matching 7 bases. The clonotype comes from an adult with an advanced solid tumor such as melanoma, head and neck, liver or kidney cancer. Sequencing used CD4+ or CD8+ T cells sorted from blood, obtained in a trial of the OX40 agonist ivuxolimab. The CDR3, as DNA: TGTGCCAGCAGCCAAGACAGGGAGATAACCTACGAGCAGTACTTC. This translates into CASSQDREITYEQYF.